These 22 T cell receptor beta chains were sequenced from one sample in a study of neoadjuvant anti-PD-1 for oral cavity cancer. The protocol was immunoSEQ multiplex PCR, while the TCRdb copy is restricted to in-frame clones and leaves out a portion. In the table there are more than 9,500 clones, roughly 64% of which are singletons. Indicated time point: after neoadjuvant nivolumab, at surgical resection. The sequenced sample was PBMCs, obtained after nivolumab (anti-PD-1) treatment. Receptors were obtained from a person between 40 and 80 years old with oral cavity squamous cell carcinoma.

V usage is TRBV7-9 and J usage is TRBJ2-1; D gene ambiguous. The V gene lost 5 bases and the J gene lost 2 bases, with 22 bases spanning the gap. CDR3 size: 18 residues. CDR1 and CDR2 from the germline V gene are SEHNR and FQNEAQ (reference sequence). CDR3 residues: CASSPRPSIALTYNEQFF. The CDR3 bases are TGTGCCAGCAGCCCCCGACCCAGCATAGCTTTGACCTACAATGAGCAGTTCTTC. Full variable domain (rest looked up from reference TRBV7-9 and TRBJ2-1): DTGVSQNPRHKITKRGQNVTFRCDPISEHNRLYWYRQTLGQGPEFLTYFQNEAQLEKSRLLSDRFSAERPKGSFSTLEIQRTEQGDSAMYLCASSPRPSIALTYNEQFFGPGTRLTVL.

This chain links TRBV10-1 with TRBJ1-2; D remains ambiguous. From germline, CDR1 is WNHNN and CDR2 SYGVQD (reference sequence). V lost 3 bases and J lost 9, with 8 bases in between. The CDR3 length is 11 residues. The CDR3 DNA reads TGCGCCAGCAGTGACGGTCCCCGCTACACCTTC. The encoded protein is CASSDGPRYTF.

The V gene is TRBV19, the J gene TRBJ2-1; D assignment may be TRBD1 or TRBD2 (5 bases each). Trimming left V 0 bases short and J 9 bases short, with 18 bases between. This CDR3 has 16 amino acids. From germline, CDR1 is LNHDA and CDR2 SQIVND (reference sequence). CDR3 region: CASSIEGRVRGGEQFF. The CDR3 DNA follows: TGTGCCAGTAGTATAGAGGGTAGGGTTCGGGGCGGTGAGCAGTTCTTC.

The chain couples TRBV10-3 to TRBJ2-5; D unresolved. The V end lost 3 bases, the J end lost 2 bases, and 7 bases lay between the germline ends. The CDR3 extends over 13 amino acids. Germline V gene data show CDR1 as ENHRY and CDR2 as SYGVKD. The CDR3 region has the DNA TGTGCCATCAGTGATTTCGTACAAGAGACCCAGTACTTC. Translating it yields CAISDFVQETQYF.

This clone was detected a few times. V is TRBV6-1 and J is TRBJ1-2; no firm D call. Germline V gene lookup returns CDR1 MNHNS and CDR2 SASEGT. The V end was cut by 6 bases, the J end by 4 bases, with 12 bases between. The CDR3 totals 13 residues. The CDR3 is CASSPGKAYGYTF. The CDR3 bases are TGTGCCAGCAGCCCTGGCAAAGCCTATGGCTACACCTTC.

J is TRBJ1-5 and V is TRBV18; D gene uncertain. The CDR3 runs 14 residues. Trimming removed 2 bases at V and 5 bases at J, with 10 bases between. CDR1 KGHSH and CDR2 LQKENI come from the germline V gene. In DNA form, the CDR3 reads TGTGCCAGCTCACCATTTGGCGGACATCAGCCCCAGCATTTT. Its protein is CASSPFGGHQPQHF.

The rearrangement uses TRBV7-6 and TRBJ2-3; 8 bases match TRBD2. The length of the CDR3 is 19 residues. Germline V gives CDR1 SGHVS, CDR2 FNYEAQ. The trim removed 1 base at V and 7 bases at J, leaving 19 bases unmatched. The CDR3 sequence is CASSLEQGYGTSSGNTQYF. The DNA for the CDR3 is TGTGCCAGCAGCTTAGAGCAGGGGTACGGGACTAGTTCGGGAAATACGCAGTATTTT.

The chain couples TRBV27 to TRBJ1-5; D unclear. Germline CDR1 and CDR2: MNHEY and SMNVEV (reference sequence). The CDR3 consists of 15 residues. Trimming cost V 2 bases and J 2 bases, with 10 bases left between them. CDR3: CASSLLGMGNQPQHF. The CDR3, as DNA: TGTGCCAGCAGTTTACTGGGGATGGGCAATCAGCCCCAGCATTTT.

This chain links TRBV5-5 with TRBJ2-6; D perhaps matches TRBD1 (6 bases). This CDR3 is 15 amino acids long. The ends were cut back, 4 bases at V and 1 base at J, with 9 bases in the middle. Per germline, CDR1 SGHKS and CDR2 YYEKEE (reference sequence). In DNA, the CDR3 is TGTGCCAGCAGCCTAGGGGGTTCTGGGGCCAACGTCCTGACTTTC. Its translation: CASSLGGSGANVLTF.

CDR3 protein: CASSTVGYGYTF. CDR3 DNA: TGTGCCAGCAGCACCGTAGGCTATGGCTACACCTTC. The chain links TRBV11-2 to TRBJ1-2; D is undetermined. Germline V gene sequence: CDR1 SGHAT, CDR2 FQNNGV. CDR3 length: 12 residues. Trimming pared 5 bases from V and 4 bases from J, leaving 8 bases between. Together with reference TRBV11-2 and TRBJ1-2, the CDR3 gives the full variable domain: EAGVAQSPRYKIIEKRQSVAFWCNPISGHATLYWYQQILGQGPKLLIQFQNNGVVDDSQLPKDRFSAERLKGVDSTLKIQPAKLEDSAVYLCASSTVGYGYTFGSGTRLTVV.

The genes are TRBV7-3 and TRBJ2-6, with D tentatively TRBD2 (5 bases). Germline V gene data show CDR1 as SGHTA and CDR2 as FQGTGA. CDR3 length: 16 residues. V lost 5 bases to trimming and J lost 2 bases, with 13 bases between them. The CDR3 coding sequence is TGTGCCAGCAGCCCCCCCTGGGGAGCTGGGGCCAACGTCCTGACTTTC. Translation: CASSPPWGAGANVLTF.

The V gene is TRBV27, the J gene TRBJ2-7, with a tentative D call TRBD2 (6 bases). V was shortened by 2 bases and J by 2 bases, with 16 bases between the two germline ends. Germline CDR1 MNHEY, CDR2 SMNVEV (reference sequence). The CDR3 covers 16 residues. The CDR3 coding sequence is TGTGCCAGCAGTTTACTTCCAGCGGGCGCGACCTACGAGCAGTACTTC. It yields the protein CASSLLPAGATYEQYF.

The V and J genes are TRBV11-2 and TRBJ2-7, with D unresolved. The V gene's germline CDR1 is SGHAT and CDR2 FQNNGV. CDR3 length: 11 amino acids. Trimming stripped 5 bases from V and 4 bases from J, with 6 bases between. The CDR3 is CASSQEYEQYF. DNA for the CDR3: TGTGCCAGCAGCCAGGAATACGAGCAGTACTTC.

This chain links TRBV4-1 with TRBJ2-2; a weak D match, TRBD2 (6 bases). The ends were cut back, 0 bases at V and 0 bases at J, with 11 bases in the middle. The germline CDR1 and CDR2 sequences are MGHRA and YSYEKL. The CDR3 runs 17 residues. In DNA, the CDR3 is TGCGCCAGCAGCCAAGATGGTGGAGGGGCGAACACCGGGGAGCTGTTTTTT. It translates to CASSQDGGGANTGELFF.

The CDR3 spells CASSSPGRGNEAFF. The CDR3 nucleotides are TGTGCCAGTAGTTCCCCCGGCAGGGGGAATGAAGCTTTCTTT. The V gene is TRBV19, the J gene TRBJ1-1; 7 bases line up with TRBD1. Germline lookup yields CDR1 LNHDA and CDR2 SQIVND (reference sequence). V shed 5 bases, J shed 7 bases, and the junction held 10 bases outside the gene matches. The CDR3 is 14 amino acids. The complete variable domain, with remaining parts taken from reference TRBV19 and TRBJ1-1, reads DGGITQSPKYLFRKEGQNVTLSCEQNLNHDAMYWYRQDPGQGLRLIYYSQIVNDFQKGDIAEGYSVSREKKESFPLTVTSAQKNPTAFYLCASSSPGRGNEAFFGQGTRLTVV.

V is TRBV5-5 and J is TRBJ1-1, with 8 bases fitting TRBD1. V gave up 2 bases and J gave up 3 bases; unmatched junction bases: 3. The CDR3 consists of 14 residues. Germline loops: CDR1 SGHKS, CDR2 YYEKEE (reference sequence). The CDR3 protein is CASSFRQGHTEAFF. CDR3 sequence (DNA): TGTGCCAGCAGCTTCCGACAGGGGCACACTGAAGCTTTCTTT. Together with reference TRBV5-5 and TRBJ1-1, the CDR3 gives the full variable domain: DAGVTQSPTHLIKTRGQQVTLRCSPISGHKSVSWYQQVLGQGPQFIFQYYEKEERGRGNFPDRFSARQFPNYSSELNVNALLLGDSALYLCASSFRQGHTEAFFGQGTRLTVV.

This clone was seen a handful of times. The chain combines TRBV7-9 with TRBJ2-1; no clear D gene. With 5 bases removed from V and 0 bases from J, the gap between germline ends came to 8 bases. The germline V gene encodes CDR1 SEHNR and CDR2 FQNEAQ (reference sequence). The CDR3 totals 14 residues. CDR3 in amino acids: CASSLDSSYNEQFF. The DNA of the CDR3 is TGTGCCAGCAGCCTTGACTCCTCCTACAATGAGCAGTTCTTC.

The chain links TRBV5-4 to TRBJ2-7; TRBD1 is a possible D gene (5 bases). V lost 1 base and J 5 bases, leaving 13 bases between the germline ends. The CDR3 loop spans 14 amino acids. Germline assignment: CDR1 SGHNT and CDR2 YYREEE (reference sequence). The CDR3 DNA reads as TGTGCCAGCAGCTTGCGGCAGGGTATCCACGAGCAGTACTTC. This translates into CASSLRQGIHEQYF.

The genes are TRBV4-2 and TRBJ2-3; 12 bases are a match to TRBD2. J gave up 3 bases and V 1 base, and 2 bases lay outside the gene matches. The CDR3 is 16 residues long. Germline CDR1 and CDR2: LGHNA and YNFKEQ. The CDR3: CASSQASGGATDTQYF. CDR3 nucleotides: TGTGCCAGCAGCCAAGCTAGCGGGGGGGCAACAGATACGCAGTATTTT.

This chain connects TRBV19 to TRBJ2-7, with 7 bases lining up with TRBD2. Trimming at V came to 3 bases and at J to 5 bases, leaving 10 bases not matched to a gene. The CDR3 consists of 15 residues. Germline V gene sequence: CDR1 LNHDA, CDR2 SQIVND (reference sequence). Written as DNA, the CDR3 is TGTGCCAGTAGTATTGGCGGGAGTAAAGAGGACGAGCAGTACTTC. Residues: CASSIGGSKEDEQYF.

This clone was observed a few times. The V gene is TRBV28, the J gene TRBJ2-7; D is uncertain. The CDR3 spans 14 residues. Germline CDR1 is MDHEN and CDR2 is SYDVKM. Trimming shortened V by 8 bases and J by 3 bases, and 17 bases separated the two germline ends. The CDR3 region has the DNA TGTGCCAGCCGCCCGAGGCAACCCTACTACGAGCAGTACTTC. It codes for CASRPRQPYYEQYF.

This sequence joins TRBV28 and TRBJ2-7; 11 bases are a match to TRBD2. CDR3 length: 14 residues. Trimming at V came to 3 bases and at J to 7 bases, leaving 5 bases not matched to a gene. CDR1 is MDHEN, CDR2 SYDVKM, per germline. The CDR3 is CASSFSGRGREQYF. The CDR3 coding sequence is TGTGCCAGCAGTTTTAGCGGGAGGGGTCGAGAGCAGTACTTC.